The next 9 T cell receptor beta chains were all read from a single sample in a study of response to subunit inactivated influenza vaccine. TCRdb re-called the RT-PCR reads through MiXCR, storing one row per CDR3 protein. Among roughly 630,000 distinct CDR3 sequences listed, 14% were seen once. Sample: PBMCs from blood, taken less than 15 days before vaccination. These receptors all come from a man aged 50-60 years who received an inactivated influenza vaccine.

This clonotype has a handful of counts. The chain combines TRBV7-2 with TRBJ1-4; TRBD1 might be the D (5 bases). The CDR3 consists of 15 residues. The germline gives CDR1 SGHTA, CDR2 FQGNSA. The V gene lost 7 bases and the J gene lost 7 bases, with 19 bases spanning the gap. Here the CDR3 DNA reads TGTGCCAGCACCATTAGCGGGGGTAGGGGTGAAAAACTGTTTTTT. It translates to CASTISGGRGEKLFF.

This clonotype was recorded a few times. The CDR3 DNA sequence: TGTGCCAGCAGTTCAACCCCATACTCGAACACCGGGGAGCTGTTTTTT. It translates to CASSSTPYSNTGELFF. The chain carries TRBV28 and TRBJ2-2; D not resolved. The CDR3 has 16 residues. CDR1 is MDHEN, CDR2 SYDVKM, per germline. With 4 bases removed from V and 0 bases from J, the gap between germline ends came to 12 bases.

As regards this clonotype: The junction does not match germline at one end; this may be a read error. The chain employs TRBV6-2 or TRBV6-3 and TRBJ2-7, with D perhaps TRBD2 (5 bases). Germline V CDR1 and CDR2: MNHEY, SVGEGT. The CDR3 is made up of 14 amino acids. CDR3 region: CASSYSGPGYELYF. The CDR3, as DNA: TGTGCCAGCAGTTACTCGGGCCCGGGGTACGAGCTGTACTTC.

The CDR3 DNA reads TGTGCCAGCCTTTCCGGGGCTACCTACGAGCAGTACTTC. Translation: CASLSGATYEQYF. The chain recombines TRBV28 with TRBJ2-7, with D perhaps given as TRBD1 or TRBD2 (5 bases each). Germline V gene sequence: CDR1 MDHEN, CDR2 SYDVKM. This CDR3 is built from 13 residues. Trimming cost V 8 bases and J 2 bases, with 13 bases left between them.

The table lists this clonotype with many counts. This rearrangement joins TRBV20-1 to TRBJ2-5; D ambiguous. The CDR3 sequence is 15 residues long. V lost 0 bases, J lost 2 bases, and 13 bases lay in between. Germline CDR1 is DFQATT and CDR2 is SNEGSKA (reference sequence). This CDR3 is CSARDILRDQETQYF. As DNA, the CDR3 is TGCAGTGCTAGAGATATTCTGAGAGATCAAGAGACCCAGTACTTC.

The CDR3 nucleotides are TGTGCCTGGCTCGGGACAACCCATGGTGCCAAAAACATTCAGTACTTC. It codes for CAWLGTTHGAKNIQYF. The rearrangement uses TRBV30 and TRBJ2-4, with D tentatively TRBD1 (6 bases). This CDR3 comprises 16 residues. The V gene lost 5 bases and the J gene lost 1 base, with 18 bases spanning the gap. The germline V gene encodes CDR1 GTSNPN and CDR2 SVGIG (reference sequence).

The sample holds many counts of this clonotype. V gene TRBV6-1 combines with J gene TRBJ2-7, with TRBD2 as a possible D gene (6 bases). Germline assignment: CDR1 MNHNS and CDR2 SASEGT. CDR3 length equals 13 residues. Trimming stripped 5 bases from V and 1 base from J, with 9 bases between. CDR3 amino acids: CASSRLESYEQYF. The DNA for the CDR3 is TGTGCCAGCAGTCGACTAGAATCCTACGAGCAGTACTTC.

The genes are TRBV7-8 and TRBJ2-2; no clear D. The CDR3 contains 13 residues. CDR1 is SGHVS, CDR2 FQNEAQ, per germline. V was shortened by 1 base and J by 5 bases, with 5 bases between the two germline ends. The CDR3 DNA is TGTGCCAGCAGCTTAGATGTAACCGGGGAGCTGTTTTTT. This encodes CASSLDVTGELFF.

The gene calls are TRBV18 and TRBJ2-5, with TRBD1 matching over 8 bases. Per germline, CDR1 KGHSH and CDR2 LQKENI. CDR3 length: 15 amino acids. V trimming: 5 bases; J trimming: 5 bases; junction bases outside the gene matches: 10. CDR3 in amino acids: CASSSGQGGSETQYF. The CDR3 region has the DNA TGTGCCAGCTCATCAGGACAGGGTGGTTCGGAGACCCAGTACTTC.